The clone carrying this T cell receptor beta chain was counted a few times. Its antigen is unknown. From germline, CDR1 is DFQATT and CDR2 SNEGSKA (reference sequence). V dropped 2 bases and J dropped 2 bases, with 9 bases sitting between them. CDR3 length equals 13 residues. This sample was included in a study of CD8 T cells in ankylosing spondylitis. Overall study results and limits: Ankylosing spondylitis blood seemed to carry a telltale TCR beta motif made of roughly 8 highly homologous variants.

TCRdb re-analysed the 5' RACE reads in MiXCR, keeping a single row per CDR3 protein. The table records about 540,000 distinct CDR3 sequences, roughly an eighth of them present only once. This clonotype was sampled from a male donor with ankylosing spondylitis. Sequencing was carried out using blood, either unsorted or a sorted T cell fraction (not recorded which). The chain couples TRBV20-1 to TRBJ1-2; no clear D gene. The CDR3 is CSARSPGNYGYTF. DNA for the CDR3: TGCAGTGCTAGAAGTCCGGGGAACTATGGCTACACCTTC.